This record covers a single TCR beta chain. The antigen it recognizes is unknown. Nothing much larger sits one base from this clone, and base qualities are not available. The time point tag for this specimen amounts to: baseline before first vaccination. The sample's treatment or condition, from its label and the paper: meningococcal conjugate vaccine given as trial control. Vaccinee samples were obtained from the UK trials COV001 and COV002, which included a single-blind randomized controlled phase 2/3 trial of AZD1222 (ChAdOx1 nCoV-19) in healthy adults. For TCRbeta chain sequencing, PBMC samples were collected from trial participants at day 0 and at day 28 after the second dose. This entry belongs to a study of T cell responses to AZD1222 COVID-19 vaccine (dated by TCRdb to about 2021). A note on the overall study: TCR sequencing was performed for more than 230 trial participants, of whom around 200 were given two doses of AZD1222 and around 25 were given two doses of MenACWY control vaccine. Trial participants were enrolled into age subgroups of 18-55, 56-69 and 70-plus years, which contained roughly 150, 30 and 60 TCR-sequenced participants, respectively. On the study overall, not on this receptor specifically: Reportedly, close to half of the unique spike-specific TCRs recognized epitopes lying outside the regions that are mutated in the B.1.351 and B.1.1.7 variants. No day 14 peak-response samples were available, so repertoires were characterized only after the peak T cell response. Participants were mostly white British and included more females than males, and it was suggested by the authors that clonal diversity may have been underestimated. After two AZD1222 doses, spike-specific TCR breadth and depth were significantly higher than at day 0 and than in MenACWY recipients. Conclusions about previously exposed vaccinees are limited because only six or seven AZD1222 recipients were SARS-CoV-2 seropositive at baseline. Vaccine-associated CD4 TCRs spanned the whole spike protein, with dominant responses in regions 160-218 and 743-854. The 56-69-year group was small, and its depth increase did not reach significance, likely because of low power.

The CDR3 regions of human TCRbeta chains were analyzed by immunosequencing. As for the authors' bioinformatics: TCRs in the repertoires were matched against a reference library of SARS-CoV-2-specific TCRs that had been generated with the MIRA antigen-specificity platform. Breadth meant the fraction of unique TCRs that were SARS-CoV-2-associated, whereas depth meant the fraction of total T cells that were SARS-CoV-2-associated. Each spike-specific TCR was assigned to its reactive spike region and to a CD4 or CD8 class using the MIRA data. Log10-transformed breadth and depth values were compared by one-way ANOVA with Sidak's multiple comparisons tests. TCRdb retrieved this table from immuneACCESS and kept in-frame rearrangements only. Not all clones are present; in checked studies, unresolved V genes account for under half, and no reason is known for the remainder. V, J and clone size reflect that table, while D and trimming were determined from the DNA. This sample has around 130,000 clones in its table, and roughly 88% of those were observed once. The top ten clones comprise roughly 20% of the sample.

The V end gives up 4 bases and the J end 3 bases, leaving 7 bases in the junction not matched to a gene. The CDR3 numbers 16 residues from cysteine through phenylalanine. Of all the DNA, just the CDR3 is kept, 48 bases in frame from base 1. As encoded in the germline V gene, CDR1 is LGHNA while CDR2 is YNFKEQ. The chain is made from TRBV4-2 and TRBJ1-5, and TRBD1 matches 9 of the central bases. The clonotype originates from an adult in good health. The sample in question was peripheral blood, obtained on day 0 of MenACWY control vaccination. The sequenced DNA: TGTGCCAGCAGCCCCCGGACAGGGGATACCAATCAGCCCCAGCATTTT. This translates into CASSPRTGDTNQPQHF.